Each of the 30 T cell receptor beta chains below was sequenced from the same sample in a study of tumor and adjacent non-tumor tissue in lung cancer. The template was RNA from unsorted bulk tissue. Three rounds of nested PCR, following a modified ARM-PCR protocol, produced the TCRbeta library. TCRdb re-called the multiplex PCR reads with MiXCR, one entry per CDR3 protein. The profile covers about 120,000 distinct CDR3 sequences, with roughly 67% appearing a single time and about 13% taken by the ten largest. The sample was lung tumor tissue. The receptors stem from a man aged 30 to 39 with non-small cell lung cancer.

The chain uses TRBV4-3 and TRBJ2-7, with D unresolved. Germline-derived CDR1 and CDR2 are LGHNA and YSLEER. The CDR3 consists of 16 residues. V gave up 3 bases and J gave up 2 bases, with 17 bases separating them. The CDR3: CASSQSGRANAYEQYF. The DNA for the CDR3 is TGCGCCAGCAGCCAGTCTGGTCGGGCGAACGCCTACGAGCAGTACTTC.

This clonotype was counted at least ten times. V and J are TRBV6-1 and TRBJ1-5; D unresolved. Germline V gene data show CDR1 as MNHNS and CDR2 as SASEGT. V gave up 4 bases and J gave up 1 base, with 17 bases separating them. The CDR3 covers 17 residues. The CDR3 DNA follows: TGTGCCAGCAGTGGGGTAATTGGGAAAAGGAGCAATCAGCCCCAGCATTTT. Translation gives CASSGVIGKRSNQPQHF.

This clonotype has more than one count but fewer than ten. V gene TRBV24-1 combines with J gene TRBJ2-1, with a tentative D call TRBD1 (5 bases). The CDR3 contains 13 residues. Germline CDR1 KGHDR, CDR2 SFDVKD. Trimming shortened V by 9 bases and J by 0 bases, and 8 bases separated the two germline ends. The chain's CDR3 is CATARGSYNEQFF. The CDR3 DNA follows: TGTGCCACCGCAAGGGGCTCCTACAATGAGCAGTTCTTC.

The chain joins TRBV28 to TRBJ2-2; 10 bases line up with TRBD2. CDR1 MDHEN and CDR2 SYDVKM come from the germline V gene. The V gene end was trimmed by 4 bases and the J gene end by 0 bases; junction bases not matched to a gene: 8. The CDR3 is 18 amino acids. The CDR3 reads CASSSSLLAGTNTGELFF. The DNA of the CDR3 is TGTGCCAGCAGTTCCTCCTTACTAGCGGGAACGAACACCGGGGAGCTGTTTTTT.

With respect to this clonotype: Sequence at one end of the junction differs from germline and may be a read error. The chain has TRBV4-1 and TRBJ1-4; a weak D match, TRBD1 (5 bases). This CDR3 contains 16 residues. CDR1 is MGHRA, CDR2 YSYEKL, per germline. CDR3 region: CAGSQGSAGVNEKLFF. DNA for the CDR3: TGCGCCGGCAGCCAGGGATCTGCTGGTGTTAATGAAAAACTGTTTTTT.

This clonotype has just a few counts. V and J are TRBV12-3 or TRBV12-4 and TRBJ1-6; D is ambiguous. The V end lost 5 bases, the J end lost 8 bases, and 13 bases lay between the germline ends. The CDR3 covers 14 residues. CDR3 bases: TGTGCCAGCAGTCCAGACGGTTATGATTCACCCCTCCACTTT. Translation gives CASSPDGYDSPLHF.

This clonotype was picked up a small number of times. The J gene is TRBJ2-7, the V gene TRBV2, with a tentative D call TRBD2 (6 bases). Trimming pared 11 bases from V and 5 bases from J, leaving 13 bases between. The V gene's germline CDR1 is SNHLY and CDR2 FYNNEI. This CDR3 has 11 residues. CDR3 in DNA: TGTGCCTCCCGAGGCGGGGACGAGCAGTACTTC. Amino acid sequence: CASRGGDEQYF.

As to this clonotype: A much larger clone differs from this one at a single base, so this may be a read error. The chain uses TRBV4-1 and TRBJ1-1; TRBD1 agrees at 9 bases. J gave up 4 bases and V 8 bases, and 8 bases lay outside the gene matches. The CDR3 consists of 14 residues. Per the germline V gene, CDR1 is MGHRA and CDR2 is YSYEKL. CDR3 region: CASCRTGDSTEAFF. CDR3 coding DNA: TGCGCCAGCTGCCGGACAGGGGATTCCACTGAAGCTTTCTTT.

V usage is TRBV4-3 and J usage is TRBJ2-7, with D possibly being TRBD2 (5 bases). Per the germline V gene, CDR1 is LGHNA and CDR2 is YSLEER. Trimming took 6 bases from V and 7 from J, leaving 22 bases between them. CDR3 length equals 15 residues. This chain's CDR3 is CASSPSPGEGYEQYF. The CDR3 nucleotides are TGCGCCAGCAGTCCTAGTCCCGGGGAAGGATATGAGCAGTACTTC.

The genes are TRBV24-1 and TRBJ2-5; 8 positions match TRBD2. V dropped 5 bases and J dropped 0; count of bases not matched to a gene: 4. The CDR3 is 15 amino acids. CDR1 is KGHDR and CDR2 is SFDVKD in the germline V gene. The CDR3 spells CATSVVAGNQETQYF. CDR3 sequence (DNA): TGTGCCACCAGTGTGGTAGCGGGGAACCAAGAGACCCAGTACTTC.

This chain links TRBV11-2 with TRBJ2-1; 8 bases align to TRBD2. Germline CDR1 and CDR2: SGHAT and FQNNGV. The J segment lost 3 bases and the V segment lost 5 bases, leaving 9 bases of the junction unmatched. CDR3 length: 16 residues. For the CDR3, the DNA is TGTGCCAGCAGCACTCAGCGGGAGTCGGTCTACAATGAGCAGTTCTTC. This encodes CASSTQRESVYNEQFF.

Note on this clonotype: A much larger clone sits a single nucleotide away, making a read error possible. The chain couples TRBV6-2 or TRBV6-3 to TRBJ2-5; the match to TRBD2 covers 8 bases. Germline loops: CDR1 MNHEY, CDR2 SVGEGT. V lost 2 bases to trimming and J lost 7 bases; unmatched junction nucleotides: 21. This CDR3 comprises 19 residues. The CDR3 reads CASSYVRAFTAGAGVTQYF. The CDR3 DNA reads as TGTGCCAGCAGTTACGTTCGCGCCTTCACAGCGGGGGCCGGAGTGACCCAGTACTTC.

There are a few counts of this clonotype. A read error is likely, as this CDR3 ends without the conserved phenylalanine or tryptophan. In DNA form, the CDR3 reads TGTGTCGTGGCCCGGGCCGATACCTATAATGAGCAGTTCCTC. Its protein product is CVVARADTYNEQFL. The V gene is TRBV6-5, the J gene TRBJ2-1; D not certain. Per germline, CDR1 MNHEY and CDR2 SVGAGI. The CDR3 covers 14 residues.

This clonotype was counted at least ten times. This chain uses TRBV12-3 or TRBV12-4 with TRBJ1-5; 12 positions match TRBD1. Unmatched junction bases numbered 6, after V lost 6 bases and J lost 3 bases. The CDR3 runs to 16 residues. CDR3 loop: CASREGQGASNQPQHF. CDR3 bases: TGTGCCAGCAGGGAGGGACAGGGGGCCTCCAATCAGCCCCAGCATTTT.

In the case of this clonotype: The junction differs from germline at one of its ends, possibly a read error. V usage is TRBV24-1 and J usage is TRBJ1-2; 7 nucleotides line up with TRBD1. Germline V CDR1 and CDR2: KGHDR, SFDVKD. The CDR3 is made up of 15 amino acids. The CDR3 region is CDTSDPSGGQIFFSF. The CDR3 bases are TGTGACACCAGTGATCCCTCGGGGGGACAGATCTTCTTCTCCTTC.

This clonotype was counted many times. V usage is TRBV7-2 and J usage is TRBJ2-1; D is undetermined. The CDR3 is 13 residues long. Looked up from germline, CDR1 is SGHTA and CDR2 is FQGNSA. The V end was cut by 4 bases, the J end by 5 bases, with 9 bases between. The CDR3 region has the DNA TGTGCCAGCAGCTCGGTGGGTGACAATGAGCAGTTCTTC. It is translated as CASSSVGDNEQFF. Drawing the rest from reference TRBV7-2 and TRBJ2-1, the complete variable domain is GAGVSQSPSNKVTEKGKDVELRCDPISGHTALYWYRQSLGQGLEFLIYFQGNSAPDKSGLPSDRFSAERTGGSVSTLTIQRTQQEDSAVYLCASSSVGDNEQFFGPGTRLTVL.

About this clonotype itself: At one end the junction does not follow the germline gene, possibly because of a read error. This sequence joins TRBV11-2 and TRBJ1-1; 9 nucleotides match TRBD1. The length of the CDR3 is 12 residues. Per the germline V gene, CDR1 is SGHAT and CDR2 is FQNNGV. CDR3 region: CASSQDRGEACF. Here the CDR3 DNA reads TGTGCCAGCAGCCAGGACAGGGGAGAAGCTTGCTTT.

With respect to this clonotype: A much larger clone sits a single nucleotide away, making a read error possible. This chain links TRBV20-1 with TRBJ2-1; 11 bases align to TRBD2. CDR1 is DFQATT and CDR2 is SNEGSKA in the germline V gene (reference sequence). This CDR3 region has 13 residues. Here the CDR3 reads CNATGTSGNEQFF. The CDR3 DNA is TGCAATGCTACCGGGACTAGCGGCAATGAGCAGTTCTTC.

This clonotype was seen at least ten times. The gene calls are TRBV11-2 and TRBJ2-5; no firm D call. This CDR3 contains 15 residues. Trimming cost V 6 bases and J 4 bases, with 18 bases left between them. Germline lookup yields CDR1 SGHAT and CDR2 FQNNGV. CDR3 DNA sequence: TGTGCCAGCAGTGCGGTGCAGTTAGAGTTAGAGACCCAGTACTTC. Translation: CASSAVQLELETQYF.

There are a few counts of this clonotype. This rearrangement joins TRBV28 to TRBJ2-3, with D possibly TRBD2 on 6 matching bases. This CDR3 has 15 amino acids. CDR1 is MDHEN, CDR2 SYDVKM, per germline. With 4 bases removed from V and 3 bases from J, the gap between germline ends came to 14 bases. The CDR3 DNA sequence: TGTGCCAGCAGTTCAGGAGACGGGGGAACAGATACGCAGTATTTT. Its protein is CASSSGDGGTDTQYF.

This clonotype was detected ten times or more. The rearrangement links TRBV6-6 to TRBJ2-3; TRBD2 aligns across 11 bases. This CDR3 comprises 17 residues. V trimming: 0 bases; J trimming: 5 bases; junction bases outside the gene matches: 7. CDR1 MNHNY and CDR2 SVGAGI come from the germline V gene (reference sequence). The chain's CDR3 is CASSYSTRLAGRDTQYF. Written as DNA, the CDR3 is TGTGCCAGCAGTTACTCAACCCGACTAGCGGGAAGAGATACGCAGTATTTT.

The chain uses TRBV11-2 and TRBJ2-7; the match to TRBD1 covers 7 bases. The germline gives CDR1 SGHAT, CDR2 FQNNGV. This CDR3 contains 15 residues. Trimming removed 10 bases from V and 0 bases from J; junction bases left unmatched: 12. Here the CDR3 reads CAIRSGQASSYEQYF. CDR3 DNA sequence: TGTGCCATCAGATCCGGACAGGCCAGCTCCTACGAGCAGTACTTC.

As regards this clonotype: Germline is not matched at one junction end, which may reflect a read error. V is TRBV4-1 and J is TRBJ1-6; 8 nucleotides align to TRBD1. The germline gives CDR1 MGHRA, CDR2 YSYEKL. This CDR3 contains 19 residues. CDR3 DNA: TGCGCCAGCATCCAAGATCCCCTTACAGGGGGCTCCTATAATTCACCCCTCCACTTT. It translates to CASIQDPLTGGSYNSPLHF.

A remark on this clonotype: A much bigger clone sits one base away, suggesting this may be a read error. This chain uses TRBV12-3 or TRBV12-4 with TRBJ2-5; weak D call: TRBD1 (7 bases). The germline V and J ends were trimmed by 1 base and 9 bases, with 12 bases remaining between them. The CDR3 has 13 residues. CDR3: CASSLGRGEAQYF. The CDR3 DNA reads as TGTGCCAGCAGTTTAGGCAGGGGGGAGGCCCAGTACTTC.

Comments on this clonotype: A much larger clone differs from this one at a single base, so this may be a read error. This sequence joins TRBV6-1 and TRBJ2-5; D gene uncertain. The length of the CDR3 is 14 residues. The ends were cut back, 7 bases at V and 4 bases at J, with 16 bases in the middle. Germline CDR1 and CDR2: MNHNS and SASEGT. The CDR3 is CASTVDRDRETQYF. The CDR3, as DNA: TGTGCCAGCACCGTGGACCGAGACCGAGAGACCCAGTACTTC.

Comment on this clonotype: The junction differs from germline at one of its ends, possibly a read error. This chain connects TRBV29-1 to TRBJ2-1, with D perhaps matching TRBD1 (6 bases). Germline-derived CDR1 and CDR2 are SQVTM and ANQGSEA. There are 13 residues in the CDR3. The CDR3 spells CCAINRVHNEQFF. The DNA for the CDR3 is TGTTGCGCTATTAACAGGGTCCACAATGAGCAGTTCTTC.

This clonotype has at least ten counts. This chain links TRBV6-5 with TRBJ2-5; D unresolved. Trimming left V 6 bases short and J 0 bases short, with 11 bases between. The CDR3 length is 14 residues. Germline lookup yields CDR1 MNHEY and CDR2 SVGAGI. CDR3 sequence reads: CASRSSEYQETQYF. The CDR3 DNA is TGTGCCAGCAGGTCCTCAGAGTACCAAGAGACCCAGTACTTC.

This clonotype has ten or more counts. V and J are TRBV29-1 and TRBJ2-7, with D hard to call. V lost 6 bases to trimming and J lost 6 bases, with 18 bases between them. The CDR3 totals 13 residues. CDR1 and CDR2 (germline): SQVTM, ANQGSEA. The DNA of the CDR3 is TGCAGCGTGGACGGAGCCGTCCCCGGCGAGCAGTACTTC. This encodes CSVDGAVPGEQYF.

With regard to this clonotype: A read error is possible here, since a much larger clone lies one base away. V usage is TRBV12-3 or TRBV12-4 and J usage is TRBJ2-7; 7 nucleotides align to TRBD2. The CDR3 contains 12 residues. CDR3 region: CASSLLGGEHYF. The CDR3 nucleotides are TGTGCCAGCAGTTTACTGGGAGGGGAGCATTACTTC.

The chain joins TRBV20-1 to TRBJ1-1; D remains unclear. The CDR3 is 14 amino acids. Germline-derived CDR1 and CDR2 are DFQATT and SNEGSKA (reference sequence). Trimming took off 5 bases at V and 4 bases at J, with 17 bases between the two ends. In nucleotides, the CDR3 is TGCAGTGCTGGATTCGGGCCAAGCGGCACTGAAGCTTTCTTT. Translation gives CSAGFGPSGTEAFF.